Listed below are T cell receptor beta chains from one sample, sequenced in a study of T cells after yellow fever vaccination. TCRdb recomputed calls from the 5' RACE reads with MiXCR, one row per CDR3 protein. The top ten clones hold less than 25% of a sample with about 340,000 distinct CDR3 sequences, 3.5% to 4.5% of them seen once. This specimen consisted of PBMCs, obtained 5 days after the yellow fever booster vaccination. All receptors come from a man younger than 35 who received the YFV17D yellow fever vaccine. CDR3s include the opening cysteine and the closing phenylalanine or tryptophan. The order of the fields is clone size, D gene, V gene, CDR3 length, J gene, CDR3 DNA, CDR3 protein. A D gene is named only where the DNA matches it firmly. Size values are once, few and many counts, or a class for expanded clones, and some rows have none.

many,.,TRBV20-1,15,TRBJ2-4,TGCAGTGCTAGAAACCCTAGATCGGCCAAAAACATTCAGTACTTC,CSARNPRSAKNIQYF
many,.,TRBV18,14,TRBJ1-1,TGTGCCAGCTCACCCGACTGGCAGAACACTGAAGCTTTCTTT,CASSPDWQNTEAFF
many,TRBD1,TRBV20-1,13,TRBJ2-3,TGCAGTGCTAGTCCAGGGGGAGCAGATACGCAGTATTTT,CSASPGGADTQYF
many,.,TRBV9,13,TRBJ2-3,TGTGCCAGCAGCGTAGATGGCACAGATACGCAGTATTTT,CASSVDGTDTQYF
few,.,TRBV12-3/TRBV12-4,14,TRBJ2-1,TGTGCCAGCACCCCGCCCACGGACGAGCATGAGCAGTTCTTC,CASTPPTDEHEQFF
.,.,TRBV28,15,TRBJ1-5,TGTGCCAGCAGTTTGGGTGGGCTAACCAATCAGCCCCAGCATTTT,CASSLGGLTNQPQHF
many,.,TRBV7-2,13,TRBJ2-1,TGTGCCAGCAGCCCGAGCTCCTACAATGAGCAGTTCTTC,CASSPSSYNEQFF
.,.,TRBV20-1,11,TRBJ1-2,TGCAGTGCTAATGAGGGATATGGCTACACCTTC,CSANEGYGYTF
many,TRBD1,TRBV6-2/TRBV6-3,13,TRBJ2-3,TGTGCCAGCGTTACAGGGGGCACAGATACGCAGTATTTT,CASVTGGTDTQYF
many,.,TRBV12-3/TRBV12-4,13,TRBJ1-5,TGTGCCAGCAGTTTAGGTAACAATCAGCCCCAGCATTTT,CASSLGNNQPQHF
.,TRBD1,TRBV5-4,17,TRBJ2-1,TGTGCCAGCAGCTTGGGTGACAGGGGGGGGCCCTACAATGAGCAGTTCTTC,CASSLGDRGGPYNEQFF
.,.,TRBV6-2/TRBV6-3,16,TRBJ1-1,TGTGCCAGCAGTTACGCCCTCTCCGAAATGGCTTTGGGAGCTTTCTTT,CASSYALSEMALGAFF
few,.,TRBV20-1,14,TRBJ2-4,TGCAGTGCTTCCCACAGCCTAGCCAAAAACATTCAGTACTTC,CSASHSLAKNIQYF
many,.,TRBV18,14,TRBJ2-3,TGTGCCAGCTCACCGACGACTAGTTTAGGTACGCAGTATTTT,CASSPTTSLGTQYF
.,.,TRBV4-2,15,TRBJ2-4,TGTGCCAGCAGCCAAGTTCCCCTGGAGGGAAACATTCAGTACTTC,CASSQVPLEGNIQYF
many,TRBD2,TRBV20-1,16,TRBJ2-4,TGCAGTGCTCCCGGGTCCAGCGGGGGGCCAAAAAACATTCAGTACTTC,CSAPGSSGGPKNIQYF
many,TRBD1,TRBV7-2,15,TRBJ1-4,TGTGCCAGCAGTTATCAGGGAGGGGGCAGTGAAAAACTGTTTTTT,CASSYQGGGSEKLFF
many,.,TRBV2,12,TRBJ1-1,TGTGCCAGCAGTTCGACAGACCCTGAAGCTTTCTTT,CASSSTDPEAFF
few,.,TRBV5-4,13,TRBJ2-5,TGTGCCAGCACCCTCGGGCAGCAAGAGACCCAGTACTTC,CASTLGQQETQYF
few,.,TRBV18,14,TRBJ1-4,TGTGCCAGCTCACCGACGGACAGAACTGAAAAACTGTTTTTT,CASSPTDRTEKLFF
.,.,TRBV20-1,14,TRBJ1-5,TGCAGTGCTAGGACCCCATTCAACAATCAGCCCCAGCATTTT,CSARTPFNNQPQHF
many,.,TRBV24-1,17,TRBJ2-3,TGTGCCACCAGTGACCCGGGGGGCAGACCTGGTAGGGATACGCAGTATTTT,CATSDPGGRPGRDTQYF
many,.,TRBV4-3,15,TRBJ1-5,TGCGCCAGCAGCCAAGATGGCGGAGAGAATCAGCCCCAGCATTTT,CASSQDGGENQPQHF
many,.,TRBV6-6,13,TRBJ2-1,TGTGCCAGCAGTTACGTACTTCTCAATGAGCAGTTCTTC,CASSYVLLNEQFF
many,.,TRBV20-1,13,TRBJ1-2,TGCAGTGCCTTCTCCGGGGGTGATTATGGCTACACCTTC,CSAFSGGDYGYTF
.,TRBD1,TRBV5-1,15,TRBJ1-1,TGCGCCAGCAGCTTCCTACAGGGGTTGAACACTGAAGCTTTCTTT,CASSFLQGLNTEAFF
many,.,TRBV7-9,14,TRBJ1-1,TGTGCCAGCAGCTTAACAGACAAGAACACTGAAGCTTTCTTT,CASSLTDKNTEAFF
.,.,TRBV4-3,16,TRBJ1-2,TGCGCCAGCAGCCAAGAGAATCGGGACGGCGGTAGTTCCTGCACCTTC,CASSQENRDGGSSCTF
many,.,TRBV21-1,14,TRBJ1-1,TGTGCCAGCGCCCCAACGGACCAGAACACTGAAGCTTTCTTT,CASAPTDQNTEAFF
many,.,TRBV12-3/TRBV12-4,13,TRBJ2-5,TGTGCCAGCGGGGGGGGCCCCCTGGAGACCCAGTACTTC,CASGGGPLETQYF
medium-sized,.,TRBV7-9,13,TRBJ2-5,TGTGCCAGCAGCTTAGTTGGGACGGAGACCCAGTACTTC,CASSLVGTETQYF
.,TRBD1,TRBV4-3,16,TRBJ2-3,TGCGCCAGCAGCTCCTACCGAGGACAGGGGCCAGATACGCAGTATTTT,CASSSYRGQGPDTQYF
many,.,TRBV4-1,13,TRBJ1-4,TGCGCCAGCAGCCAGCTGGGGGGAGAAAAACTGTTTTTT,CASSQLGGEKLFF
many,.,TRBV20-1,14,TRBJ1-2,TGCAGTGCTAGAGAACCAGGCGCTAACTATGGCTACACCTTC,CSAREPGANYGYTF
.,.,TRBV7-2,16,TRBJ2-5,TGTGCCAGCAGCCTGGGAACACTTGGACGGCGGGAGACCCAGTACTTC,CASSLGTLGRRETQYF
few,TRBD2,TRBV2,15,TRBJ2-3,TGTGCCAGCAGTGAGGAGCGGGGGAGCACAGATACGCAGTATTTT,CASSEERGSTDTQYF
.,.,TRBV2,15,TRBJ2-3,TGTGCCAGCAGTACCCGACAGGGCGGGGCAGATACGCAGTATTTT,CASSTRQGGADTQYF
few,.,TRBV15,14,TRBJ2-5,TGTGCCACCAGCGGGGGGGGCCACCAAGAGACCCAGTACTTC,CATSGGGHQETQYF
few,TRBD1,TRBV6-2/TRBV6-3,13,TRBJ1-3,TGTGCCATCCTACAGGGGGACGGAAACACCATATATTTT,CAILQGDGNTIYF
few,.,TRBV7-9,16,TRBJ2-2,TGTGCCAGCAGCTTAGGGCGGGCCGAGAACACCGGGGAGCTGTTTTTT,CASSLGRAENTGELFF
few,.,TRBV20-1,14,TRBJ2-3,TGCAGTGCTAGAGATGACGGGGGCACAGATACGCAGTATTTT,CSARDDGGTDTQYF
few,.,TRBV19,15,TRBJ1-5,TGTGCCAGTAGTATGGGAAGGAACGACAATCAGCCCCAGCATTTT,CASSMGRNDNQPQHF
.,TRBD1,TRBV7-6,17,TRBJ2-7,TGTGCCAGCAGCTTATTCACCGGGACAGGGGCCGCATACGAGCGGTACTTC,CASSLFTGTGAAYERYF